The 20 T cell receptor beta chains given below trace back to one sample, sequenced in a study of spatial heterogeneity in lung cancer. Study-wide results and caveats: Tumor mutation counts were tracked by expanded intratumoral alpha and beta TCR counts.

Time point of the sample: sample taken at primary tumor resection. Which antigens these TCRs recognize remains unknown. TCRdb re-called the 5' RACE reads through MiXCR, storing one row per CDR3 protein. Of 20,000 to 25,000 distinct CDR3 sequences listed, under 10% were seen once; the top ten hold about 8%. This specimen was lung tumor tissue, taken at surgery. These receptors all stem from a male donor with early-stage non-small cell lung cancer.

This clonotype was counted a few times. The V call is TRBV27, the J call TRBJ2-6; 9 positions match TRBD2. Germline CDR1 MNHEY, CDR2 SMNVEV (reference sequence). Losses at the gene ends were 3 bases for V and 1 base for J; bases not matched to a gene: 7. The CDR3 is 18 residues long. CDR3 in DNA: TGTGCCAGCAGTTTTTCTGCGGGAGGGGTGTCTGGGGCCAACGTCCTGACTTTC. It is translated as CASSFSAGGVSGANVLTF. The whole variable domain, filled in from reference TRBV27 and TRBJ2-6, reads EAQVTQNPRYLITVTGKKLTVTCSQNMNHEYMSWYRQDPGLGLRQIYYSMNVEVTDKGDVPEGYKVSRKEKRNFPLILESPSPNQTSLYFCASSFSAGGVSGANVLTFGAGSRLTVL.

The table lists this clonotype with a few counts. The rearrangement uses TRBV5-6 and TRBJ2-1; D gene uncertain. Germline V lookup: CDR1 SGHDT, CDR2 YYEEEE. The V end was cut by 2 bases, the J end by 9 bases, with 15 bases between. The CDR3 covers 14 residues. The CDR3 DNA sequence: TGTGCCAGCAGCTTAGTATCTAGGACCGGTGAGCAGTTCTTC. This translates into CASSLVSRTGEQFF.

As to this clonotype: A much larger clone lies a single base off, so this may be a read error. This chain connects TRBV19 to TRBJ1-5; a possible D gene is TRBD1 (5 bases). Germline loops: CDR1 LNHDA, CDR2 SQIVND (reference sequence). The CDR3 is 13 amino acids. The CDR3, as DNA: TGTGTCAGTAGTGAGGGGCGCGATCAGCCCCAGCATTTT. Translating it yields CVSSEGRDQPQHF.

The chain employs TRBV27 and TRBJ2-3; D unclear. The germline V gene encodes CDR1 MNHEY and CDR2 SMNVEV (reference sequence). The length of the CDR3 is 14 residues. Trimming took off 2 bases at V and 3 bases at J, with 9 bases between the two ends. This CDR3 is CASSLSDVTDTQYF. In nucleotides, the CDR3 is TGTGCCAGCAGTTTAAGCGACGTAACAGATACGCAGTATTTT.

This clonotype was observed many times. This sequence joins TRBV5-4 and TRBJ1-1; the D is unclear. The CDR3 is 12 residues long. Between the trimmed V and J ends, which lost 2 bases and 7 bases, there was a span of 9 bases. Germline-derived CDR1 and CDR2 are SGHNT and YYREEE (reference sequence). CDR3 in DNA: TGTGCCAGCAGCTTTGGGCAGCTTGAAGCTTTCTTT. This sequence encodes CASSFGQLEAFF.

This clonotype was counted ten times or more. The chain uses TRBV2 and TRBJ1-5; no clear D gene. This CDR3 is 14 amino acids long. With 2 bases removed from V and 4 bases from J, the gap between germline ends came to 9 bases. Germline-derived CDR1 and CDR2 are SNHLY and FYNNEI. The CDR3 coding sequence is TGTGCCAGCAGTGAAAGGGTGGGAAATCAGCCCCAGCATTTT. It specifies CASSERVGNQPQHF.

Many counts were recorded for this clonotype. The J gene is TRBJ2-3, the V gene TRBV24-1, with 10 bases matching TRBD1. Unmatched junction bases numbered 7, after V lost 4 bases and J lost 4 bases. The V gene's germline CDR1 is KGHDR and CDR2 SFDVKD. CDR3 length equals 16 residues. CDR3 region: CATSDPTGGPADTQYF. The CDR3 DNA is TGTGCCACCAGTGACCCGACAGGGGGCCCGGCAGATACGCAGTATTTT.

The J gene is TRBJ2-2, the V gene TRBV5-1; TRBD1 might be the D (5 bases). V lost 0 bases, J lost 2 bases, and 11 bases lay in between. Germline-derived CDR1 and CDR2 are SGHRS and YFSETQ. This CDR3 comprises 16 residues. CDR3 nucleotides: TGCGCCAGCAGCTTGGCCTCGACAGCCAACACCGGGGAGCTGTTTTTT. Amino acids: CASSLASTANTGELFF.

This clonotype showed up many times. The V and J genes are TRBV3-1 and TRBJ2-7; TRBD2 agrees at 15 bases. Per the germline V gene, CDR1 is LGHDT and CDR2 is YNNKEL (reference sequence). J lost 3 bases, V lost 8 bases, and 5 bases had no gene match. CDR3 length: 15 amino acids. The CDR3 sequence is CASYVGLAGGYEQYF. Here the CDR3 DNA reads TGTGCCAGCTACGTGGGACTAGCGGGGGGCTACGAGCAGTACTTC.

This clonotype was observed a handful of times. The chain links TRBV7-2 to TRBJ1-1; 8 bases align to TRBD1. J lost 4 bases, V lost 5 bases, and 6 bases had no gene match. CDR1 is SGHTA, CDR2 FQGNSA, per germline. The CDR3 contains 14 residues. CDR3 nucleotides: TGTGCCAGCAGCCTCGACAGGGGTCCCACTGAAGCTTTCTTT. Its protein product is CASSLDRGPTEAFF.

The V gene is TRBV7-6, the J gene TRBJ2-1; 11 bases are a match to TRBD2. Germline lookup yields CDR1 SGHVS and CDR2 FNYEAQ. With 5 bases clipped from V and 2 bases from J, the junction kept 5 bases outside the gene matches. There are 16 residues in the CDR3. CDR3: CASSPATSGAYNEQFF. The CDR3 DNA sequence: TGTGCCAGCAGCCCAGCGACTAGCGGGGCCTACAATGAGCAGTTCTTC.

This clonotype was seen more than once but under ten times. V is TRBV6-5 and J is TRBJ1-1, with TRBD1 matching 10 bases. Looked up from germline, CDR1 is MNHEY and CDR2 is SVGAGI. V gave up 10 bases and J gave up 1 base; unmatched junction bases: 9. This CDR3 spans 15 amino acids. The CDR3 nucleotides are TGTGCCACCTTATTCCGGGACAGGGGGAACACTGAAGCTTTCTTT. Translated, it gives CATLFRDRGNTEAFF.

The V call is TRBV7-9, the J call TRBJ2-7; D is perhaps TRBD2 (7 bases). Germline CDR1 and CDR2: SEHNR and FQNEAQ (reference sequence). The CDR3 is 13 amino acids. V was shortened by 3 bases and J by 9 bases, with 15 bases between the two germline ends. This CDR3 is CASSFKGGAGQYF. The CDR3 DNA is TGTGCCAGCAGCTTTAAAGGGGGGGCAGGGCAGTACTTC.

This clonotype was recorded many times. The chain uses TRBV3-1 and TRBJ2-4, with 12 nucleotides matching TRBD2. CDR3 size: 16 residues. Looked up from germline, CDR1 is LGHDT and CDR2 is YNNKEL (reference sequence). V trimming: 3 bases; J trimming: 6 bases; junction bases outside the gene matches: 6. Written as DNA, the CDR3 is TGTGCCAGCAGCCAGCTAGCGGGGGGGCGTGGAAACATTCAGTACTTC. This translates into CASSQLAGGRGNIQYF.

V gene TRBV7-9 combines with J gene TRBJ2-1; D might be TRBD1 (6 bases). Deletions cut 5 bases from V and 3 bases from J, with 17 bases between. Germline-derived CDR1 and CDR2 are SEHNR and FQNEAQ (reference sequence). This CDR3 is 16 amino acids long. CDR3 DNA sequence: TGTGCCAGCAGCCAATCCTTGGACAGAAACTACAATGAGCAGTTCTTC. This sequence encodes CASSQSLDRNYNEQFF.

This clonotype was counted many times. The chain has TRBV6-2 or TRBV6-3 and TRBJ1-5; tentative D call: TRBD1 (5 bases). Germline CDR1 MNHEY, CDR2 SVGEGT. This CDR3 is 14 amino acids long. V was cut by 8 bases and J by 4 bases, with 15 bases left in between. The DNA of the CDR3 is TGTGCCAGCGGCGGGGGAACGCCAAATCAGCCCCAGCATTTT. Translating it yields CASGGGTPNQPQHF.

This clonotype was recorded a few times. The chain couples TRBV7-2 to TRBJ2-3; the D gene is possibly TRBD1 (6 bases). This CDR3 spans 14 amino acids. Germline values: CDR1 SGHTA, CDR2 FQGNSA. V shed 5 bases and J shed 8 bases, with 17 bases lying between them. In DNA, the CDR3 is TGTGCCAGCAGCCCCGAGGGGGTCCCGGGTACGCAGTATTTT. Translating gives CASSPEGVPGTQYF.

This clonotype was counted many times. The chain combines TRBV6-2 or TRBV6-3 with TRBJ2-1; 12 bases fit TRBD2. With V trimmed by 6 bases and J by 9 bases, 12 bases remained unmatched. Germline lookup yields CDR1 MNHEY and CDR2 SVGEGT. The CDR3 totals 16 residues. The CDR3 loop reads CASRRALLAGGGEQFF. CDR3 coding DNA: TGTGCCAGCAGAAGAGCGTTACTAGCGGGAGGTGGTGAGCAGTTCTTC.

This clonotype was recorded at least ten times. The rearrangement uses TRBV7-2 and TRBJ2-1, with 12 bases lining up with TRBD2. CDR1 and CDR2 (germline): SGHTA, FQGNSA. The CDR3 is made up of 16 amino acids. V was pared by 6 bases and J by 5 bases, with 8 bases of the junction left unmatched. The CDR3 nucleotides read TGTGCCAGCAGGGCTCTAGCGGGAGGGATCAACAATGAGCAGTTCTTC. This translates into CASRALAGGINNEQFF.

Ten or more counts support this clonotype. The chain employs TRBV7-9 and TRBJ2-1; D possibly corresponds to TRBD2 (5 bases). CDR1 and CDR2 from the germline V gene are SEHNR and FQNEAQ (reference sequence). Deletions cut 8 bases from V and 8 bases from J, with 13 bases between. The CDR3 is made up of 12 amino acids. The DNA for the CDR3 is TGTGCCAGCCCCTCGGACTTCGATGAGCAGTTCTTC. It yields the protein CASPSDFDEQFF.